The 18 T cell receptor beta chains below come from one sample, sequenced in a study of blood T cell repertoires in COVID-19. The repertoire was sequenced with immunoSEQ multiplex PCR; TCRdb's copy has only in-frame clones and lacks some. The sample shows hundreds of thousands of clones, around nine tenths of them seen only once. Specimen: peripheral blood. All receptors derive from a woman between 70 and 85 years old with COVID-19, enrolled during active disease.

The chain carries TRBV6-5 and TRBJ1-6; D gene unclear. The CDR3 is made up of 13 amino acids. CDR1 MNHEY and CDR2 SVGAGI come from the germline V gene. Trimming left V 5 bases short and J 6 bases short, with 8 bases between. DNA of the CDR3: TGTGCCAGCAGTCCCAGATTTAATTCACCCCTCCACTTT. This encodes CASSPRFNSPLHF.

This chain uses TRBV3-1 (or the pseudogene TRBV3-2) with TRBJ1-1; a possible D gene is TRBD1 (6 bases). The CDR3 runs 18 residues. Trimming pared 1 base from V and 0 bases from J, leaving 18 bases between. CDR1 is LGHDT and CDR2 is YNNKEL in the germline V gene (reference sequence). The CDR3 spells CASSQGIRGLEMNTEAFF. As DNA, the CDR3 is TGTGCCAGCAGCCAAGGGATCAGGGGATTGGAAATGAACACTGAAGCTTTCTTT.

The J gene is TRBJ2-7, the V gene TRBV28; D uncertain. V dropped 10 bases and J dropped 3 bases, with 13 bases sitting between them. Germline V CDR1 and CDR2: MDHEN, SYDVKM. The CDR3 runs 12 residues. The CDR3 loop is CAIGKQHYEQYF. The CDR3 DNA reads TGTGCCATTGGAAAACAGCACTACGAGCAGTACTTC.

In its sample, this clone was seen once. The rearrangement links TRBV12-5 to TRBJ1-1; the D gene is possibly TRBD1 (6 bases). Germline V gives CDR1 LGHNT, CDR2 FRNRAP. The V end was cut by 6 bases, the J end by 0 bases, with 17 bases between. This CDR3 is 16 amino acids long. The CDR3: CASGFPADSLNTEAFF. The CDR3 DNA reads TGTGCTAGTGGCTTTCCCGCGGACAGCTTGAACACTGAAGCTTTCTTT.

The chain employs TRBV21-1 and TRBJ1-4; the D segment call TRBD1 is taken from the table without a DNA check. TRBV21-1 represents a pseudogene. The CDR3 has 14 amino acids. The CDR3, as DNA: TGTGCCAGCAGCTCGACAGCCGTCTATGAAAAACTGTTTTTT. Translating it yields CASSSTAVYEKLFF.

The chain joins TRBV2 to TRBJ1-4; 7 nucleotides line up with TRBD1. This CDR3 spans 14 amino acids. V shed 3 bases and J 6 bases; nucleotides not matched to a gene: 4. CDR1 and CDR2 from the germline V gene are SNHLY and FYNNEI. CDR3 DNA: TGTGCCAGCAGTGACAGGGGGTGGGATGAAAAACTGTTTTTT. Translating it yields CASSDRGWDEKLFF.

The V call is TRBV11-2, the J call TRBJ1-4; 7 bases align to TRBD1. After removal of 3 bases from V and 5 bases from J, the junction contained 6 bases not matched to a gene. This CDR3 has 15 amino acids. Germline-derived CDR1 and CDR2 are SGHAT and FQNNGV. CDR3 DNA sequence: TGTGCCAGCAGCTTTAGGGACAGCGGAAATGAAAAACTGTTTTTT. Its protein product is CASSFRDSGNEKLFF.

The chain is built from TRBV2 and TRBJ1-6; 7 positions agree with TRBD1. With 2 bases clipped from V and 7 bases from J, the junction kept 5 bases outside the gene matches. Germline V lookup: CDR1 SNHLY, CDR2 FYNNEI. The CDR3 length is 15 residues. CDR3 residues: CASSERQGKNSPLHF. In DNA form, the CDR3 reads TGTGCCAGCAGTGAAAGACAGGGTAAAAATTCACCCCTCCACTTT.

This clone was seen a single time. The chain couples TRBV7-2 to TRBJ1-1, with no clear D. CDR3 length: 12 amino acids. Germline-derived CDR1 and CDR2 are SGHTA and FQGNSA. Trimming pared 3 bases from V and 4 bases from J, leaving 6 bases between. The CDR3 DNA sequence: TGTGCCAGCAGCTTGGACTTCACTGAAGCTTTCTTT. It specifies CASSLDFTEAFF. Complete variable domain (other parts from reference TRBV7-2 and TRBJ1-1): GAGVSQSPSNKVTEKGKDVELRCDPISGHTALYWYRQSLGQGLEFLIYFQGNSAPDKSGLPSDRFSAERTGGSVSTLTIQRTQQEDSAVYLCASSLDFTEAFFGQGTRLTVV.

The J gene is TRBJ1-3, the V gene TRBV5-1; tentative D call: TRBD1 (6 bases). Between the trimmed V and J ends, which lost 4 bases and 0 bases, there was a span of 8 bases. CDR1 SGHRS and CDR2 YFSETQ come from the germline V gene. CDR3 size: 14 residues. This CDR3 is CASSVGGSGNTIYF. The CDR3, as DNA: TGCGCCAGCAGCGTAGGGGGCTCTGGAAACACCATATATTTT.

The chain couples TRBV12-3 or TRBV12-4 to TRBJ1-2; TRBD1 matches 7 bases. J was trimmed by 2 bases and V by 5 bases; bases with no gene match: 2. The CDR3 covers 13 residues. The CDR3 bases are TGTGCCAGCAGTATGACAGGGAACTATGGCTACACCTTC. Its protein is CASSMTGNYGYTF.

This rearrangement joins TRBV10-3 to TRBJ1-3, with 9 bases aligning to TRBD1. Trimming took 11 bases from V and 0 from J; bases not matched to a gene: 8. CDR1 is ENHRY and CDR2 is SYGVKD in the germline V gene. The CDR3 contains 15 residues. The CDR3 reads CASTGTGSSGNTIYF. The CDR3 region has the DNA TGTGCCTCGACCGGGACAGGGAGCTCTGGAAACACCATATATTTT.

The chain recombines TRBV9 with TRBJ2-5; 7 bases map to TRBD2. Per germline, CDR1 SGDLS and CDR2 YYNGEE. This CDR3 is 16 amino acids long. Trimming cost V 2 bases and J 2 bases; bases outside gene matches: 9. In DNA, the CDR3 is TGTGCCAGCAGCGTCGGCGGGGGAACCTCACAAGAGACCCAGTACTTC. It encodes CASSVGGGTSQETQYF.

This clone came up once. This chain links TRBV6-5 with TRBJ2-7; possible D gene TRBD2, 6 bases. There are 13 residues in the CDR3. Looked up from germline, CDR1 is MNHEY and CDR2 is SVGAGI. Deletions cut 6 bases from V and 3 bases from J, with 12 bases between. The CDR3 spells CASSGGIGYEQYF. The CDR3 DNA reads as TGTGCCAGCAGCGGAGGGATTGGCTACGAGCAGTACTTC.

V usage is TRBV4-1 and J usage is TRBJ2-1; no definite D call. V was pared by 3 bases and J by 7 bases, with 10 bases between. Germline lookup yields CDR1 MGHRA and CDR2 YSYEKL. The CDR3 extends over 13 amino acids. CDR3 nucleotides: TGCGCCAGCAGCCATCCGCCCAGGAATGAGCAGTTCTTC. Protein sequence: CASSHPPRNEQFF.

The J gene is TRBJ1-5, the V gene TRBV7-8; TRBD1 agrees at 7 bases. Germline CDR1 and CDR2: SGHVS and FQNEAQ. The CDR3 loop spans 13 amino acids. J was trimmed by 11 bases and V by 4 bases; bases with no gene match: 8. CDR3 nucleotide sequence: TGTGCCAGCAGCTCAGACAGGGATGCCTCCCAGCATTTT. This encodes CASSSDRDASQHF.

The CDR3 region is CASSPSGTENTEAFF. The CDR3 DNA follows: TGTGCCAGCTCACCTTCCGGGACAGAGAACACTGAAGCTTTCTTT. This sequence joins TRBV18 and TRBJ1-1; 7 bases are shared with TRBD1. Germline trimming cut 3 bases from V and 1 base from J; bases unmatched to any gene: 5. The germline V gene has CDR1 KGHSH and CDR2 LQKENI. There are 15 residues in the CDR3.

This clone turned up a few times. This CDR3 is CASSPFFVGSGTEAFF. For the CDR3, the DNA is TGTGCCAGCAGCCCCTTCTTTGTGGGGAGTGGGACTGAAGCTTTCTTT. The V call is TRBV3-1 (or the pseudogene TRBV3-2), the J call TRBJ1-1, with no clear D. CDR3 length: 16 amino acids. The V and J ends lost 4 bases and 5 bases respectively, with 20 bases between them. CDR1 and CDR2 (germline): LGHDT, YNNKEL (reference sequence).